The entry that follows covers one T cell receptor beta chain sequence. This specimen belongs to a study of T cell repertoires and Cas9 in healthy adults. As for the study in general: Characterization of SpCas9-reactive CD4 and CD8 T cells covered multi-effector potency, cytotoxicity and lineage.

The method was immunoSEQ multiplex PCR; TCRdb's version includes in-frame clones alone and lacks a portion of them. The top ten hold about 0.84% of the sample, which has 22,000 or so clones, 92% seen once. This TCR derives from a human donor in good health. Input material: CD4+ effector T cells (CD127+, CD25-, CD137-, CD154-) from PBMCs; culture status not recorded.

The CDR3 sequence is CASSLVGASGELFF. The CDR3 region has the DNA TGCGCCAGCAGCTTGGTGGGGGCGTCGGGGGAGCTGTTTTTT. The chain links TRBV5-1 to TRBJ2-2, with D possibly matching TRBD1 (6 bases). V was pared by 0 bases and J by 8 bases, with 11 bases between. The CDR3 has 14 residues. Germline V lookup: CDR1 SGHRS, CDR2 YFSETQ.